This note documents a single TCR beta chain sequence. Its cognate antigen has yet to be identified. No much larger clonotype is one base removed from it; base qualities were not supplied. This sample was taken from a study of blood T cell repertoires in COVID-19 (dated by TCRdb to about 2020). About the study as a whole: Collaborator samples came from the United States, Italy and Spain and covered acute and convalescent phases of COVID-19. A de-identified subject ID, COVID-19 status, age in years and sex were almost always included in the sample metadata. The material from the prospective study consisted of cDNA or gDNA derived from T cells, B-cell-depleted T cells, or PBMCs. The repertoires were released in a freely available public database meant as a resource for research on the immune response to SARS-CoV-2. The samples were drawn from two sources: the first 160 participants of the ongoing ImmuneRACE study, and 1,200 or so subjects contributed by 6 global collaborators. Deeply sampled blood TCRbeta repertoires from subjects exposed to, actively infected with, or recovered from COVID-19 were included in the dataset. Where HLA class I and class II types were available, the types were taken from metadata supplied by the sample provider, not from assay-based typing.

TCRbeta CDR3 regions were amplified from genomic DNA using the immunoSEQ Assay, a bias-controlled multiplex PCR. In the authors' own workflow: Within the assay, amplification of reference gene primers was used to estimate how many nucleated cells each sample contained. To quantify the absolute abundance of each unique TCRbeta CDR3 rearrangement, sequence reads were collapsed and filtered. Productive Simpson clonality was computed per sample as the square root of Simpson's diversity index over productive rearrangements. TCRdb mirrors the immuneACCESS table, restricted to in-frame sequences. Some clones are absent from its copies; in checked studies, under half trace to an unresolved V gene, and the reason for the others is unknown. That table furnishes V, J and clone size, whereas the DNA furnished D and trimming. The sample profile shows 150,000 to 170,000 clones; around four fifths of them were found once. About 7.3% of the sample belongs to the ten largest clones.

The CDR3 numbers 15 residues from cysteine through phenylalanine. The kept DNA is CDR3 alone, 45 bases in frame from the first base. CDR1 and CDR2, looked up from the germline V gene, are MGHDK and SYGVNS. V and J are truncated by 0 bases and 7 bases respectively, leaving an intervening sequence of 16 bases. Findings and caveats that apply to the study as a whole: Clinical and demographic metadata were provided uncurated, with the amount varying by source and participant.

In the prospective study, participants were roughly 18 to 100 years old, resided in 24 geographic areas of the United States, and were enrolled through a virtual design. To assign participants to cohorts, the prospective study relied on clinical history that participants themselves reported in a screening survey and a study questionnaire. ImmuneRACE Cohort 3 recovered participants were defined by two consecutive negative NP/OP PCR tests, healthcare professional clearance, or symptom resolution. In the prospective study, whole blood, serum and a nasopharyngeal or oropharyngeal swab were collected from each participant by mobile phlebotomists. Additional blood draws and questionnaires over an approximately two-month period could optionally be provided by prospective study participants. Before DNA extraction, blood samples from the prospective study were shipped at room temperature or frozen.

The clonotype originates from a man aged 45-65 years who had recovered from COVID-19. Sequenced material: PBMCs or T cells enriched from blood (not recorded which). The chain is made from TRBV25-1 and TRBJ2-7, and the D gene may be TRBD2, 6 bases matching. The CDR3 region has the sequence CASSEYLSGAGEQYF. The bases are TGTGCCAGCAGTGAATATCTGTCCGGGGCGGGGGAGCAGTACTTC.